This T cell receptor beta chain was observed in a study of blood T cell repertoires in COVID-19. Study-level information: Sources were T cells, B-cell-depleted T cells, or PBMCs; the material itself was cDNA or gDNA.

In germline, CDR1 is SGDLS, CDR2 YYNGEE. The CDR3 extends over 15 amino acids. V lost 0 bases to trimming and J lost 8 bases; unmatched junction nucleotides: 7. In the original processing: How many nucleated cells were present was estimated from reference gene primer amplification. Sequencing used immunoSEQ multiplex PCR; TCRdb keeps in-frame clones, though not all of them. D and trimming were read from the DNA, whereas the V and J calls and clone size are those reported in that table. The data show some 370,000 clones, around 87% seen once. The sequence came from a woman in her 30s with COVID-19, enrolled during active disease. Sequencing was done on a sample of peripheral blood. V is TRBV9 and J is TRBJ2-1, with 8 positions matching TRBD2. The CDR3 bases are TGTGCCAGCAGCGTAGATAACGGGAGGGGTTATGAGCAGTTCTTC. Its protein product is CASSVDNGRGYEQFF.